The entry below describes one TCR beta chain. CDR3 size: 16 residues. With 10 bases clipped from V and 0 bases from J, the junction kept 6 bases outside the gene matches. The germline V gene has CDR1 MNHGY and CDR2 SAAAGT. Repertoires were generated with immunoSEQ multiplex PCR, while TCRdb's copy carries only in-frame clones and drops some. The sample yields thousands of clones, 70% to 85% seen once. This sample was included in a study of circulating tumor DNA in untreated peripheral T-cell lymphoma. The TCR sequence derives from a human donor with peripheral T-cell lymphoma. The rearrangement joins TRBV6-8 to TRBJ2-6; 10 bases agree with TRBD1. Sequencing was carried out using tumor tissue. CDR3 residues: CAITGTGDSGANVLTF. The CDR3 DNA sequence: TGTGCCATTACTGGGACAGGGGACTCTGGGGCCAACGTCCTGACTTTC.